Below, 18 T cell receptor beta chains from the same sample are listed, as sequenced in a study of blood T cell repertoires in COVID-19 (dated by TCRdb to the early 2020s). Library creation used the immunoSEQ multiplex PCR assay. This is the immuneACCESS table as TCRdb keeps it, with only in-frame sequences that have V and J called. A part of the clones is gone; compared with another copy, unresolved V genes explain less than half, and the rest is unexplained. Within this sample are about 12,000 clones, with about nine tenths of them counted one time only. About 28% of the sample lies in the top ten. Sample: peripheral blood. Receptor source: a woman in her 70s with active COVID-19.

The J gene is TRBJ2-2, the V gene TRBV12-3 or TRBV12-4; D gene unclear. The CDR3 sequence is 11 residues long. V was trimmed by 3 bases and J by 9 bases, leaving 5 bases between them. The CDR3 DNA reads as TGTGCCAGCAGTTTCCTTCGGGAGCTGTTTTTT. It specifies CASSFLRELFF.

The gene calls are TRBV9 and TRBJ1-4; 8 bases agree with TRBD1. With 2 bases clipped from V and 8 bases from J, the junction kept 8 bases outside the gene matches. This CDR3 has 15 residues. CDR1 and CDR2 (germline): SGDLS, YYNGEE. CDR3 protein: CASSVGQGGWEKLFF. The CDR3 DNA sequence: TGTGCCAGCAGCGTCGGACAGGGTGGCTGGGAAAAACTGTTTTTT.

The chain is built from TRBV24-1 and TRBJ2-3; 7 bases map to TRBD1. V lost 3 bases, J lost 3 bases, and 8 bases stayed unmatched. The CDR3 loop spans 16 amino acids. Germline V CDR1 and CDR2: KGHDR, SFDVKD. The CDR3 DNA reads as TGTGCCACCAGTGATCTCGGACAGGAAGCAACAGATACGCAGTATTTT. It translates to CATSDLGQEATDTQYF.

CDR3: CASSPPGLAGGETQYF. The CDR3 region has the DNA TGTGCCAGCAGCCCTCCGGGACTAGCGGGAGGGGAGACCCAGTACTTC. The chain employs TRBV9 and TRBJ2-5; 16 nucleotides match TRBD2. Looked up from germline, CDR1 is SGDLS and CDR2 is YYNGEE. The CDR3 has 16 amino acids. The V and J ends lost 4 bases and 5 bases, in that order; junction bases with no gene match: 5.

The chain couples TRBV24-1 to TRBJ2-3; D is possibly TRBD2 (6 bases). From germline, CDR1 is KGHDR and CDR2 SFDVKD. CDR3 size: 14 residues. Trimming removed 4 bases at V and 4 bases at J, with 11 bases between. The CDR3 DNA is TGTGCCACCAGTGAACTAGCAAGCGCAGATACGCAGTATTTT. Its protein is CATSELASADTQYF.

V and J are TRBV11-2 and TRBJ1-5; 11 bases line up with TRBD1. CDR1 and CDR2 (germline): SGHAT, FQNNGV. V was clipped by 5 bases and J by 8 bases; unmatched bases: 5. The CDR3 has 14 residues. The CDR3 DNA sequence: TGTGCCAGCAGCCGGACAGGGGGCCTGGAGCCCCAGCATTTT. Translating gives CASSRTGGLEPQHF. Drawing the rest from reference TRBV11-2 and TRBJ1-5, the complete variable domain is EAGVAQSPRYKIIEKRQSVAFWCNPISGHATLYWYQQILGQGPKLLIQFQNNGVVDDSQLPKDRFSAERLKGVDSTLKIQPAKLEDSAVYLCASSRTGGLEPQHFGDGTRLSIL.

J is TRBJ2-7 and V is TRBV24-1; D is uncertain. Germline CDR1 is KGHDR and CDR2 is SFDVKD. The CDR3 totals 11 residues. The V end lost 4 bases, the J end lost 4 bases, and 4 bases lay between the germline ends. The CDR3 sequence is CATSDRYEQYF. The CDR3 DNA is TGTGCCACCAGTGACCGTTACGAGCAGTACTTC.

The gene calls are TRBV5-6 and TRBJ1-2; TRBD1 agrees at 9 bases. CDR1 is SGHDT, CDR2 YYEEEE, per germline. After removal of 3 bases from V and 2 bases from J, the junction contained 8 bases not matched to a gene. The CDR3 is 16 residues long. The CDR3 here is CASSYGTGIQNYGYTF. The CDR3 DNA follows: TGTGCCAGCAGCTACGGGACAGGGATTCAAAACTATGGCTACACCTTC.

This sequence joins TRBV10-2 and TRBJ2-2, with a possible D match to TRBD1 (5 bases). Trimming took off 3 bases at V and 3 bases at J, with 11 bases between the two ends. CDR1 and CDR2 from the germline V gene are WSHSY and SAAADI. This CDR3 contains 15 residues. The CDR3 sequence is CASSEVRQYTGELFF. DNA for the CDR3: TGCGCCAGCAGTGAAGTTCGACAGTACACCGGGGAGCTGTTTTTT.

This chain joins TRBV2 and TRBJ2-2; 8 bases match TRBD1. Looked up from germline, CDR1 is SNHLY and CDR2 is FYNNEI. Unmatched junction bases numbered 5, after V lost 6 bases and J lost 2 bases. The CDR3 totals 15 residues. The CDR3 region has the DNA TGTGCCAGCAGCGCCGGGACAGGAAACACCGGGGAGCTGTTTTTT. This gives the protein CASSAGTGNTGELFF.

The V call is TRBV7-9, the J call TRBJ1-1; a weak D match, TRBD1 (6 bases). V lost 5 bases, J lost 7 bases, and 20 bases lay in between. This CDR3 is built from 15 residues. Germline-derived CDR1 and CDR2 are SEHNR and FQNEAQ (reference sequence). DNA for the CDR3: TGTGCCAGCAGCATCCAGTCCGGGACACCCCATGAAGCTTTCTTT. Translating it yields CASSIQSGTPHEAFF.

The rearrangement links TRBV28 to TRBJ1-3; no reliable D call. V was cut by 5 bases and J by 0 bases, with 8 bases left in between. Germline V gene data show CDR1 as MDHEN and CDR2 as SYDVKM. This CDR3 region has 14 residues. The CDR3 DNA reads TGTGCCAGCAGTACGGAGGTCTCTGGAAACACCATATATTTT. This codes for CASSTEVSGNTIYF.

The chain has TRBV6-2 or TRBV6-3 and TRBJ2-1; possible D gene TRBD2, 6 bases. CDR1 and CDR2 (germline): MNHEY, SVGEGT. Deletions cut 4 bases from V and 6 bases from J, with 19 bases between. The CDR3 is 16 amino acids. The DNA of the CDR3 is TGTGCCAGCAGTTTCCTACTAGCCCCTAGCGTCAATGAGCAGTTCTTC. Translation gives CASSFLLAPSVNEQFF.

V usage is TRBV7-9 and J usage is TRBJ2-7; D is perhaps TRBD1 (5 bases). Trimming shortened V by 5 bases and J by 3 bases, and 11 bases separated the two germline ends. Germline CDR1 reads SEHNR; CDR2 reads FQNEAQ (reference sequence). This CDR3 region has 13 residues. Here the CDR3 reads CASSPIDSYEQYF. The CDR3 nucleotides read TGTGCCAGCAGCCCAATAGACAGCTACGAGCAGTACTTC.

The rearrangement uses TRBV27 and TRBJ2-5; D perhaps matches TRBD1 (5 bases). The CDR3 consists of 15 residues. V lost 1 base and J 4 bases, leaving 13 bases between the germline ends. CDR1 is MNHEY and CDR2 is SMNVEV in the germline V gene (reference sequence). CDR3 residues: CASSLYGQGIETQYF. In DNA, the CDR3 is TGTGCCAGCAGTTTATACGGGCAGGGTATAGAGACCCAGTACTTC.

The V gene is TRBV7-2, the J gene TRBJ2-7; weak D call: TRBD1 (6 bases). Looked up from germline, CDR1 is SGHTA and CDR2 is FQGNSA. Trimming left V 8 bases short and J 7 bases short, with 21 bases between. This CDR3 spans 14 amino acids. The CDR3 is CASRPSTGAREQYF. The DNA for the CDR3 is TGTGCCAGCCGCCCGTCGACAGGTGCGCGGGAGCAGTACTTC.

DNA for the CDR3: TGTGCCAGCAGTTTATCAGGGGGGCAGCCCCAGCATTTT. Residues: CASSLSGGQPQHF. V and J are TRBV28 and TRBJ1-5; TRBD1 aligns across 7 bases. Germline V gives CDR1 MDHEN, CDR2 SYDVKM. V lost 1 base, J lost 7 bases, and 1 base stayed unmatched. This CDR3 region has 13 residues.

The chain uses TRBV3-1 (or the pseudogene TRBV3-2) and TRBJ1-3, with D perhaps matching TRBD1 (6 bases). From germline, CDR1 is LGHDT and CDR2 YNNKEL (reference sequence). Trimming left V 7 bases short and J 0 bases short, with 19 bases between. This CDR3 has 17 amino acids. The CDR3 DNA is TGTGCCAGCAAGCAAGGGGGTTCGGCATACTCTGGAAACACCATATATTTT. Translation gives CASKQGGSAYSGNTIYF.